The T cell receptor beta chain under discussion was sequenced for a study of control samples from healthy donors and cancer patients. Clones were read by immunoSEQ multiplex PCR, and TCRdb kept only the in-frame ones, dropping some. The data show about 150,000 clones, over 85% seen once. This clonotype was obtained from a woman aged 40 to 49 in good health. Sequenced: blood.

CDR3 sequence (DNA): TGCGCCAGCAGCCTTGCCCACCACTCCGGGGAGCTGTTTTTT. It translates to CASSLAHHSGELFF. V gene TRBV4-3 combines with J gene TRBJ2-2; D is unclear. From germline, CDR1 is LGHNA and CDR2 YSLEER. The CDR3 consists of 14 residues. The V end was cut by 4 bases, the J end by 6 bases, with 12 bases between.